The clone carrying this TCR beta chain showed up many times. Its antigen is not known. The sample originates from a study of Graves' ophthalmopathy and Graves' hyperthyroidism. Whole-study results and caveats: Blood shared most expanded thyroid clonotypes above 0.001 frequency.

Lactation, pregnancy, uncontrolled infections and other autoimmune diseases were all grounds for excluding patients. PBMCs came from approximately 10 ml of fresh peripheral blood. RNA transcripts were the source from which TCR beta CDR3 regions were amplified. HTBI primers were used in a first-round RT-PCR, which preceded a second-round multiplex PCR. MiXCR, applied by TCRdb to the multiplex PCR reads, yields one record per CDR3 protein. The sample shows about half a million distinct CDR3 sequences, approximately 15% of them seen only once. V was clipped by 4 bases and J by 0 bases; unmatched bases: 5. Germline CDR1 is MGHRA and CDR2 is YSYEKL. The CDR3 is 15 residues long.

The clonotype comes from a woman younger than 45 with Graves' ophthalmopathy. Material: blood. The rearrangement uses TRBV4-1 and TRBJ2-7; 8 bases line up with TRBD2. The CDR3 spells CASSLTSADSYEQYF. The CDR3 DNA sequence: TGCGCCAGCAGCCTGACTAGCGCAGACTCCTACGAGCAGTACTTC.